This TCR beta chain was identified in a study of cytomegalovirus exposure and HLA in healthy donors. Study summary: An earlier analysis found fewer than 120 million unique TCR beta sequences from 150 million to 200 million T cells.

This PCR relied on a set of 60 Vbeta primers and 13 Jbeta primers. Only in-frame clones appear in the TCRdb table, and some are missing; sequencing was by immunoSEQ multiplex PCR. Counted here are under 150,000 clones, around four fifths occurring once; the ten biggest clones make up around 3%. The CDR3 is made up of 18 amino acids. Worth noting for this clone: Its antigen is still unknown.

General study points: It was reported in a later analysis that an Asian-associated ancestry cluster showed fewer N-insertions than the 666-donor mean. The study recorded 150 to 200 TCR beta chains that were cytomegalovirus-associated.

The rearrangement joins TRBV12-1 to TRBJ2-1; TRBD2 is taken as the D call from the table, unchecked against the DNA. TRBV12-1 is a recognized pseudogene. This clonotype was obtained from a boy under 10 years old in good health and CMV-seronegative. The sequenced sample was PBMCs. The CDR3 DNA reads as TGTGCCAGCAGCTTTAGTCCCCTTCCGGGGGGCCCCTCGGATGAGCAGTTCTTC. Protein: CASSFSPLPGGPSDEQFF.